A selection of T cell receptor beta chains follows, all from one sample in a study of blood T cell repertoires in COVID-19. Repertoires were generated with immunoSEQ multiplex PCR, while TCRdb's copy carries only in-frame clones and drops some. The data contain roughly 110,000 clones, 70% to 90% of them singletons. Sample: peripheral blood. The source is a middle-aged man with active or convalescent COVID-19. CDR3s include the opening cysteine and the closing phenylalanine or tryptophan. Each record gives: V gene, D gene, clone size, J gene, CDR3 DNA, CDR3 protein. A D gene is named only where the DNA matches it firmly. Expanded clones get a size class; other rows say once, few or many, or leave the size out.

TRBV11-2	TRBD2	-	TRBJ2-3	TGTGCCAGCAGCTTAGAGCGCGGGAGCGATACGCAGTATTTT	CASSLERGSDTQYF
TRBV5-6	-	few	TRBJ2-1	TGTGCCAGCAGCTTGAGGGGGACAAACCACAATGAGCAGTTCTTC	CASSLRGTNHNEQFF
TRBV18	-	-	TRBJ2-7	TGTGCCAGCTCACAACAAGCAGGGGAGGGGGAGCAGTACTTC	CASSQQAGEGEQYF
TRBV19	-	-	TRBJ2-3	TGTGCCAGTAGTCTGTTCCGTGCAGATACGCAGTATTTT	CASSLFRADTQYF
TRBV6-4	-	-	TRBJ2-2	TGTGCCAGCAGTGAAGGGACAAACACCGGGGAGCTGTTTTTT	CASSEGTNTGELFF
TRBV9	-	-	TRBJ2-3	TGTGCCAGCAGCGTAGGGGGCAGCACAGATACGCAGTATTTT	CASSVGGSTDTQYF
TRBV29-1	-	-	TRBJ2-7	TGCAGCGTTGGGAGGGATTACTACGAGCAGTACTTC	CSVGRDYYEQYF
TRBV3-1/TRBV3-2	-	-	TRBJ1-1	TGTGCCAGCAGCCACGGCCGAAGGGGAGGTGAAGCTTTCTTT	CASSHGRRGGEAFF
TRBV3-1/TRBV3-2	TRBD2	-	TRBJ2-3	TGTGCCAGCAGCCATCGTCTAGCGGGGGGGGATACGCAGTATTTT	CASSHRLAGGDTQYF
TRBV9	-	-	TRBJ1-5	TGTGCCAGCAGCGTAGATGGCAGGGTTAATCAGCCCCAGCATTTT	CASSVDGRVNQPQHF
TRBV18	-	-	TRBJ1-3	TGTGCCAGCTCAGACAGCTCTGGAAACACCATATATTTT	CASSDSSGNTIYF
TRBV25-1	-	-	TRBJ2-6	TGTGCCAGCAGTGAGGCAGGGTTAGGGGCCAACGTCCTGACTTTC	CASSEAGLGANVLTF
TRBV27	-	few	TRBJ1-6	TGTGCCAGCAGGGACTTAAGGGCACCCCTCCACTTT	CASRDLRAPLHF
TRBV5-1	-	-	TRBJ2-7	TGCGCCAGCAGCTTGATGGGGCGCGATGCGTACGAGCAGTACTTC	CASSLMGRDAYEQYF
TRBV9	-	-	TRBJ2-7	TGTGCCAGCAGCGTAGGGGGCGGAACCTTCTACGAGCAGTACTTC	CASSVGGGTFYEQYF
TRBV29-1	TRBD1	-	TRBJ2-5	TGCAGCGTTGGTCCAGGGGGTATGGAAGAGACCCAGTACTTC	CSVGPGGMEETQYF